Listed below are T cell receptor beta chains from one sample, sequenced in a study of beta chain features in type 1 diabetes. The table came from immunoSEQ multiplex PCR; TCRdb's copy has only in-frame clones and leaves some out. In the table there are around 50,000 clones, around 45% of which are singletons. Sequencing used stem cell memory CD4+ T cells from blood. Source of these receptors: a man aged 25-40 years with type 1 diabetes. CDR3s include the opening cysteine and the closing phenylalanine or tryptophan. A D gene is named only where the DNA matches it firmly. Size values are once, few and many counts, or a class for expanded clones, and some rows have none.

V	J	size	D	DNA	CDR3
TRBV6-6	TRBJ1-1	few	TRBD1	TGTGCCAGCAGCTCCGGGACAGGGGCCCCTGAAGCTTTCTTT	CASSSGTGAPEAFF
TRBV5-8	TRBJ2-5	few	TRBD1	TGTGCCAGCAGCTCGGACAGGGGCAGGGAGACCCAGTACTTC	CASSSDRGRETQYF
TRBV4-3	TRBJ2-7	.	.	TGCGCCAGCAGCCAAGAGTATAGGGGTCTGAAGGCCTACGAGCAGTACTTC	CASSQEYRGLKAYEQYF
TRBV6-6	TRBJ2-5	.	TRBD2	TGTGCCAGCAGTCGCGGGGGACTAGCGGGAGCGGAGACCCAGTACTTC	CASSRGGLAGAETQYF
TRBV9	TRBJ2-5	few	.	TGTGCCAGCAGCGTCGGGGATTACCAAGAGACCCAGTACTTC	CASSVGDYQETQYF
TRBV6-1	TRBJ1-1	.	TRBD1	TGTGCCAGCATCGGGGACAGCTTTGAAGCTTTCTTT	CASIGDSFEAFF
TRBV9	TRBJ1-4	.	.	TGTGCCAGCAGCCCGCCCCCGGAGGGGTCTAATGAAAAACTGTTTTTT	CASSPPPEGSNEKLFF
TRBV11-2	TRBJ2-1	.	.	TGTGCCAGCAGCCGGGGGGCGGCGGGGAAGAGCTCCTACAATGAGCAGTTCTTC	CASSRGAAGKSSYNEQFF
TRBV6-6	TRBJ1-1	.	.	TGTGCCAGCAGTCTCACCTCCCCCATCGGGGGGACTGAAGCTTTCTTT	CASSLTSPIGGTEAFF
TRBV5-1	TRBJ1-2	few	.	TGCGCCAGCAGCTTCTCTCAGAACTATGGCTACACCTTC	CASSFSQNYGYTF
TRBV10-2	TRBJ2-2	.	.	TGCGCCAGCAGTGACAGGGCCGAATTAACGAACACCGGGGAGCTGTTTTTT	CASSDRAELTNTGELFF
TRBV7-8	TRBJ1-3	.	.	TGTGCCAGCAGTCGCCCGGGGGGCACCATATATTTT	CASSRPGGTIYF
TRBV18	TRBJ2-7	few	.	TGTGCCAGCTCAATGCGGACAGCCACCTACGAGCAGTACTTC	CASSMRTATYEQYF
TRBV19	TRBJ2-5	.	.	TGTGCCAGTAGTATAGCACCAGGACAACGGGAGACCCAGTACTTC	CASSIAPGQRETQYF
TRBV7-2	TRBJ2-7	.	.	TGTGCCAGCAGCCAGAGGCGGGGGCCCTACGAGCAGTACTTC	CASSQRRGPYEQYF
TRBV28	TRBJ1-4	.	TRBD1	TGTGCCAGCAGTTTGACAGGGTTAAGTGAAAAACTGTTTTTT	CASSLTGLSEKLFF
TRBV7-2	TRBJ1-1	.	.	TGTGCCAGCAGCTTCGATGGAGGGGCTGAAGCTTTCTTT	CASSFDGGAEAFF
TRBV5-1	TRBJ1-2	.	.	TGCGCCAGCAGCTTGCCAGGGACATATGGCTACACCTTC	CASSLPGTYGYTF
TRBV5-4	TRBJ1-1	.	.	TGTGCCAGCAGATTACAGGGTGACACTGAAGCTTTCTTT	CASRLQGDTEAFF
TRBV9	TRBJ2-5	.	.	TGTGCCAGCAGCTCTCCTGGCAGTTACGAGACCCAGTACTTC	CASSSPGSYETQYF
TRBV2	TRBJ1-2	.	TRBD1	TGTGCCAGCCAGGGGCCGGGCCAGGGGGCCCGCGTTACCTTC	CASQGPGQGARVTF
TRBV5-1	TRBJ1-6	.	.	TGCGCCAGCAGCTTGGAATTTCAGCGAGGTTCACCCCTCCACTTT	CASSLEFQRGSPLHF
TRBV11-1	TRBJ2-1	.	TRBD2	TGTGCCAGCAGCTTGGGACTAGCGGGAGGGCGGGAGCAGTTCTTC	CASSLGLAGGREQFF
TRBV9	TRBJ1-2	.	.	TGTGCCAGCAGCCGAGGGGGGGACTATGGCTACACCTTC	CASSRGGDYGYTF
TRBV29-1	TRBJ2-3	few	.	TGCAGCGTGGGGGACTTTAGCACAGATACGCAGTATTTT	CSVGDFSTDTQYF
TRBV7-2	TRBJ1-2	.	TRBD1	TGTGCCAGCAGCTTAGAAGGGACAGGGCCCGGCTACACCTTC	CASSLEGTGPGYTF
TRBV9	TRBJ2-1	few	TRBD1	TGTGCCAGCAGCGTGAGAGGAAGGCAGGGGGCTAATGAGCAGTTCTTC	CASSVRGRQGANEQFF
TRBV6-6	TRBJ2-3	.	.	TGTGCCAGCAGTTACGTCGAGACGCAGTATTTT	CASSYVETQYF
TRBV6-6	TRBJ2-3	once	TRBD2	TGTGCCGCAGAGCGGGAGGGGACAGATACGCAGTATTTT	CAAEREGTDTQYF
TRBV6-6	TRBJ1-1	.	.	TGTGCCAGCATTCACCCTCCAGGGGAGCCTGAAGCTTTCTTT	CASIHPPGEPEAFF
TRBV2	TRBJ2-1	.	TRBD2	TGTGCCGGCCGCGGGGGGGGAGAGCAGTTCTTC	CAGRGGGEQFF
TRBV6-6	TRBJ2-7	.	.	TGTGCCAGCAGAAGGGACTTATCCTCCTACGAGCAGTACTTC	CASRRDLSSYEQYF
TRBV30	TRBJ1-1	.	TRBD1	TGTGCCTGGAGTAGAGGAGACAGGGACACTGAAGCTTTCTTT	CAWSRGDRDTEAFF
TRBV11-2	TRBJ2-1	.	.	TGTGCCAGCAGCTTAGGGTTCCAGCGACCTGTAGTCAATGAGCAGTTCTTC	CASSLGFQRPVVNEQFF
TRBV5-4	TRBJ2-2	.	TRBD2	TGTGCCAGCAGTCGAGGTACTAGCGGGAGTTTCACCGGGGAGCTGTTTTTT	CASSRGTSGSFTGELFF
TRBV5-1	TRBJ1-1	few	.	TGCGCCAGCAGCCGGACAGCCCCGAACACTGAAGCTTTCTTT	CASSRTAPNTEAFF
TRBV19	TRBJ1-5	.	.	TGTGCCAGTAACTCGGGCAATCAGCCCCAGCATTTT	CASNSGNQPQHF
TRBV29-1	TRBJ2-5	few	TRBD1	TGCAGCGCCGGGGACAGGGGGCAAGAGACCCAGTACTTC	CSAGDRGQETQYF
TRBV5-4	TRBJ2-3	.	TRBD1	TGTGCCAGCAGTTACAGGGACAGGCCTAGCACAGATACGCAGTATTTT	CASSYRDRPSTDTQYF
TRBV5-1	TRBJ2-7	.	TRBD2	TGCGCCAGCAGCGTGACTCCGGGACTAGCCTACGAGCAGTACTTC	CASSVTPGLAYEQYF
TRBV5-4	TRBJ2-7	.	TRBD2	TGTGCCAGCAGCTCGGGCCCTAGCGGGAGGAGCTCCTACGAGCAGTACTTC	CASSSGPSGRSSYEQYF
TRBV7-9	TRBJ2-1	.	TRBD2	TGTGCCAGCAGCGCCCTCGCCCCCCTAGCGGGAGGTACCTACAATGAGCAGTTCTTC	CASSALAPLAGGTYNEQFF
TRBV4-1	TRBJ2-5	few	TRBD2	TGCGCCAGCAGCCTCGGGACTAGCGGGATAGCAGAGACCCAGTACTTC	CASSLGTSGIAETQYF
TRBV21-1	TRBJ1-2	.	.	TGTGCCAGCAGCAGCTATCCGGGACACAAGATTCACTATGGCTACACCTTC	CASSSYPGHKIHYGYTF
TRBV7-8	TRBJ1-2	few	.	TGTGCCAGCAGCTTAGTCGGATCCGGGGAGGGCTACACCTTC	CASSLVGSGEGYTF
TRBV28	TRBJ1-5	.	TRBD1	TGTGCCAGCAGTCCCTCGGACAGGGACGGTCAGCCCCAGCATTTT	CASSPSDRDGQPQHF
TRBV19	TRBJ2-1	.	.	TGTGCCAGTAGTATCAGCAGGGACAATGAGCAGTTCTTC	CASSISRDNEQFF
TRBV7-2	TRBJ2-7	few	TRBD2	TGTGCCAGCAGCTTAGCGGGGACTAGCGGTTCCTACGAGCAGTACTTC	CASSLAGTSGSYEQYF
TRBV14	TRBJ1-2	.	.	TGTGCCAGCAGTCCACTGGACAGACTTGACTATGGCTACACCTTC	CASSPLDRLDYGYTF
TRBV7-2	TRBJ1-5	.	.	TGTGCCAGCAGCTTAGAAACAGGAAGCAATCAGCCCCAGCATTTT	CASSLETGSNQPQHF
TRBV5-1	TRBJ2-5	.	.	TGCGCCAGCAGCTGGGGACAAAAAGAGACCCAGTACTTC	CASSWGQKETQYF
TRBV7-2	TRBJ1-2	few	.	TGTGCCAGCAGCCCGACAGGACGCCTAGGTGGCTACACCTTC	CASSPTGRLGGYTF
TRBV19	TRBJ2-1	.	.	TGTGCCAGTAGACAGGGTGCCTACAATGAGCAGTTCTTC	CASRQGAYNEQFF